In this sample, the clone carrying this T cell receptor beta chain turned up a few times. The target antigen is unknown. Germline lookup yields CDR1 SGHRS and CDR2 YFSETQ. There are 14 residues in the CDR3. The V gene lost 1 base and the J gene lost 6 bases, with 10 bases spanning the gap. These data originate in a study of blood T cells in healthy people across ages. Study outcomes and limitations: Researchers report that TCR beta diversity correlated strongly with naive T cell percentage. Researchers said unsorted PBMCs prevented a conclusive naive versus antigen-experienced comparison. Per-million-T-cell TCR beta diversity fell roughly linearly with age.

Sample-barcoded 5' priming and a J-beta primer mix drove a second PCR of about 6 to 12 cycles. TCRdb re-called the 5' RACE reads with MiXCR, one entry per CDR3 protein. Among roughly 800,000 distinct CDR3 sequences, roughly 25% were seen once, and the ten largest hold about 2.9%. This sample was shared with a second study, whose subject was T cells of mothers and their children. That investigation notes: Slightly higher, non-significant overlap characterized related mother-child pairs relative to unrelated pairs.

Sequenced: blood. V usage is TRBV5-1 and J usage is TRBJ2-2, with D perhaps TRBD2 (6 bases). The TCR sequence derives from a boy between 5 and 17 years old in good health. For the CDR3, the DNA is TGCGCCAGCAGCTTGAGGCGGGATTCCGGGGAGCTGTTTTTT. It encodes CASSLRRDSGELFF.